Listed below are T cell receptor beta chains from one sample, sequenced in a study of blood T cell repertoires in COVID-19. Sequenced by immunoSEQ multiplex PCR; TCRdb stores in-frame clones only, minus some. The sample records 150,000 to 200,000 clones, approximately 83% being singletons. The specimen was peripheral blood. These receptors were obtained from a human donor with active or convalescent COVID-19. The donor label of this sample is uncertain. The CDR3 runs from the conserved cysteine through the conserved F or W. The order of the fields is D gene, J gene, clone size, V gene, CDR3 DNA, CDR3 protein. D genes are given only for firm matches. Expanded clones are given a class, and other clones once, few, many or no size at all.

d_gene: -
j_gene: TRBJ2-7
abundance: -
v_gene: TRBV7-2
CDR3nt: TGTGCCAGCAGCTTAGGCGCGGGACTGTACTACGAGCAGTACTTC
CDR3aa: CASSLGAGLYYEQYF

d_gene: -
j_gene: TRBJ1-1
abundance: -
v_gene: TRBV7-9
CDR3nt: TGTGCCAGCAGCTTAGAGGCGGGTCGGGCTTTCTTT
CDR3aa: CASSLEAGRAFF

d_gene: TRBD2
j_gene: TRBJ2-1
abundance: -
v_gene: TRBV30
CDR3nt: TGTGCCTGGACTCCCTCCGGGACTAGCGGGAGGTGGGCCTACAATGAGCAGTTCTTC
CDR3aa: CAWTPSGTSGRWAYNEQFF

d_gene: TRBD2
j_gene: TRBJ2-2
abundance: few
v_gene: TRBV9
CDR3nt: TGTGCCAGCAGTAGCGGGATGAACACCGGGGAGCTGTTTTTT
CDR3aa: CASSSGMNTGELFF

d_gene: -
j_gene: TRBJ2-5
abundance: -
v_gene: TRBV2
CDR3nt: TGTGCCAGCAGAGAGAGCGGGACCCAGTACTTC
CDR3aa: CASRESGTQYF

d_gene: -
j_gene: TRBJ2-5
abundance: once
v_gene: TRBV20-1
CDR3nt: TGCAGTGCTAGGTTAAAAGAGACCCAGTACTTC
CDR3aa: CSARLKETQYF

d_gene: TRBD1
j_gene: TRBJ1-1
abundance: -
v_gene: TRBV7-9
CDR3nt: TGTGCCAGCAGCTTAAGAACAGGGGACACTGAAGCTTTCTTT
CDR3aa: CASSLRTGDTEAFF

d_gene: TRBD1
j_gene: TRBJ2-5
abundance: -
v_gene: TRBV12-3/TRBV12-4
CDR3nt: TGTGCCAGCGGGCAGGGGGCTGGAGAGACCCAGTACTTC
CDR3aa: CASGQGAGETQYF

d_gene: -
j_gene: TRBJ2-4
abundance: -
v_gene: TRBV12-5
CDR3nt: TGTGCTAGTGGCCTGGACAATCTAGCCAAAAACATTCAGTACTTC
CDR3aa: CASGLDNLAKNIQYF

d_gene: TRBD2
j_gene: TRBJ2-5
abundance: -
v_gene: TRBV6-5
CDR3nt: TGTGCCAGCAGTTATCGGACTAGCGGAGGGGGGGAGACCCAGTACTTC
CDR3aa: CASSYRTSGGGETQYF

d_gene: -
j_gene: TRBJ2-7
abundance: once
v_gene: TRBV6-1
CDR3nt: TGTGCCAGCCGACAGACCTACGAGCAGTACTTC
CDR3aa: CASRQTYEQYF

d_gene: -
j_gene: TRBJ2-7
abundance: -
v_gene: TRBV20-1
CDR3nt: TGCAGTGCCCAAGGGGTAGGAGAGCAGTACTTC
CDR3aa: CSAQGVGEQYF

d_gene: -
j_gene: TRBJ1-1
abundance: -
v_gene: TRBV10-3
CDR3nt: TGTGCCATCAACTCCCGATCCGGGCAGGGTTTAAGCACTGAAGCTTTCTTT
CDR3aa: CAINSRSGQGLSTEAFF

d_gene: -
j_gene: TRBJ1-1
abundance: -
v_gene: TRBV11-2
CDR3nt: TGTGCCAGCAGCGCCCAGTCCCTGGACACTGAAGCTTTCTTT
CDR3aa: CASSAQSLDTEAFF

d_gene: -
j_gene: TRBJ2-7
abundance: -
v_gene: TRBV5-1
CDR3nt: TGCGCCAGCAGCTTGGAGGACTATTCCTACGAGCAGTACTTC
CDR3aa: CASSLEDYSYEQYF

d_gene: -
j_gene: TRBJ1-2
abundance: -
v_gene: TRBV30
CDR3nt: TGTGCCTGGGTCCCGAGGGACACGTCTATTATTGGTTACACCTTC
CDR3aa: CAWVPRDTSIIGYTF

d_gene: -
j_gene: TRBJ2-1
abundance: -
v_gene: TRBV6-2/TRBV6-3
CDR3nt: TGTGCCAGCACCCCCTGGGCAGGCAATGAGCAGTTCTTC
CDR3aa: CASTPWAGNEQFF

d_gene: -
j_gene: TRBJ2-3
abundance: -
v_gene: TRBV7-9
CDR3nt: TGTGCCAGCAGCGTAGGATCTAGCGAAAGAGATACGCAGTATTTT
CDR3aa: CASSVGSSERDTQYF